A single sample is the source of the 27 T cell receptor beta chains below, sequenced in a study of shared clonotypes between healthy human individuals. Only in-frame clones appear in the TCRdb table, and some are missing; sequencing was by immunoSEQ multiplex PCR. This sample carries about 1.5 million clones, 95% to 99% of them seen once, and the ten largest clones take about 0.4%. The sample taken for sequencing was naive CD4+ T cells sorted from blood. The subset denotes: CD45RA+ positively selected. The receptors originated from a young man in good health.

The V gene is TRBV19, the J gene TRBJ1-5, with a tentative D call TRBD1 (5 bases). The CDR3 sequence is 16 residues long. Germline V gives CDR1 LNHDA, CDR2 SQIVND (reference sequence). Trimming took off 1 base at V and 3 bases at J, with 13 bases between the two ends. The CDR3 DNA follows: TGTGCCAGTAGTATAGCAGGGAACATCCTCAATCAGCCCCAGCATTTT. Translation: CASSIAGNILNQPQHF.

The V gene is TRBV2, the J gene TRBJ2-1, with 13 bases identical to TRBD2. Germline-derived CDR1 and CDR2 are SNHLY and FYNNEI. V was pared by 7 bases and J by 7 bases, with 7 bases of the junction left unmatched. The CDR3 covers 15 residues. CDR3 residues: CASTLLAGGGNEQFF. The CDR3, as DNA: TGTGCCAGCACCCTACTAGCGGGAGGGGGAAATGAGCAGTTCTTC.

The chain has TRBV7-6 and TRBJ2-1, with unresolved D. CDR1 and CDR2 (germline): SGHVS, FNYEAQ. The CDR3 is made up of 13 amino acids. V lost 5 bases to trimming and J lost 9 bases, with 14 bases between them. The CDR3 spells CASSENFFGEQFF. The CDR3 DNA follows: TGTGCCAGCAGCGAGAATTTTTTCGGTGAGCAGTTCTTC.

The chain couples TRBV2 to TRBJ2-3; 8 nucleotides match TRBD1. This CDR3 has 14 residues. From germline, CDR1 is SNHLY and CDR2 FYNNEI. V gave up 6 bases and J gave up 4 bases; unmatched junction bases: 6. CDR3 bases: TGTGCCAGCAGCGGACAGGGTACGGCAGATACGCAGTATTTT. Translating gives CASSGQGTADTQYF.

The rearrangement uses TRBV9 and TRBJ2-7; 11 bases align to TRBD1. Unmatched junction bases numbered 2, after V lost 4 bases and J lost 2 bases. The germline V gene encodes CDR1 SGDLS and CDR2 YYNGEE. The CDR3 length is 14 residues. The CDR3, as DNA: TGTGCCAGCAGCCCGGACAGGGGGCCCTACGAGCAGTACTTC. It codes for CASSPDRGPYEQYF.

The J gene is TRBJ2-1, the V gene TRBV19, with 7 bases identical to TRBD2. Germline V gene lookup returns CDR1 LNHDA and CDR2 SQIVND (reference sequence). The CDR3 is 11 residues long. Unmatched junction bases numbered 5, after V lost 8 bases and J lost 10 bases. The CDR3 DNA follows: TGTGCCAGTCTGTCTAGCGGAGAGCAGTTCTTC. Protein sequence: CASLSSGEQFF.

The DNA for the CDR3 is TGTGCCAGCAGCTCGACCAGCGGAACCGGGGAAGCTTTCTTT. It is translated as CASSSTSGTGEAFF. The chain employs TRBV11-2 and TRBJ1-1; D remains unclear. V shed 4 bases and J shed 8 bases, with 17 bases lying between them. Per germline, CDR1 SGHAT and CDR2 FQNNGV. This CDR3 has 14 residues.

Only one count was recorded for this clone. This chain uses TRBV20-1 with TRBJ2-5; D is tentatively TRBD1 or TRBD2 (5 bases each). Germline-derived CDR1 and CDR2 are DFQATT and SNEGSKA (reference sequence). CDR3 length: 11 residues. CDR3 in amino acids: CNTGTQETQYF. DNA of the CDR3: TGCAATACCGGGACCCAAGAGACCCAGTACTTC.

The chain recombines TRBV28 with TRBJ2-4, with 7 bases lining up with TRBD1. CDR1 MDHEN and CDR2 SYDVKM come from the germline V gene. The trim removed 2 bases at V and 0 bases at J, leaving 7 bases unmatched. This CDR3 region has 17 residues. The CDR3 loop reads CASSLVTGALAKNIQYF. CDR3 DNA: TGTGCCAGCAGTTTAGTAACAGGGGCATTAGCCAAAAACATTCAGTACTTC.

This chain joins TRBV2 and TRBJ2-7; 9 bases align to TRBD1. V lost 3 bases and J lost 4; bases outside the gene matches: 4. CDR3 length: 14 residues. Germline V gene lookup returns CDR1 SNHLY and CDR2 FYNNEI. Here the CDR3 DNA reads TGTGCCAGCAGTGAGAGGGGACAGGGTTACGAGCAGTACTTC. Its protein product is CASSERGQGYEQYF.

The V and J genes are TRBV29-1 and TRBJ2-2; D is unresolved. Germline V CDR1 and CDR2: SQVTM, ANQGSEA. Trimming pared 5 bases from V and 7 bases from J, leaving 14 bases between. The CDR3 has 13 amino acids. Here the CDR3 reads CSVKESQRGELFF. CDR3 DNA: TGCAGCGTTAAGGAATCGCAACGCGGGGAGCTGTTTTTT.

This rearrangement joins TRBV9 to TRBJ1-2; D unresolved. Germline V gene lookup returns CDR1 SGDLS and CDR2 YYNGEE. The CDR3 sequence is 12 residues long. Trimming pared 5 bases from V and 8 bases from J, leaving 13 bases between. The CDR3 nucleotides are TGTGCCAGCAGTGATCCCGTTTCCGGCTACACCTTC. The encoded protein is CASSDPVSGYTF.

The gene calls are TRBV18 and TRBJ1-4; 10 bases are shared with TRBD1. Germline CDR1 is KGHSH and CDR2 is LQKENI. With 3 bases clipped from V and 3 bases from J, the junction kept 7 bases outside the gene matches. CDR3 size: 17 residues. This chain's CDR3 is CASSPTGGIVANEKLFF. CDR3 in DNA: TGTGCCAGCTCACCGACAGGGGGCATCGTGGCTAATGAAAAACTGTTTTTT.

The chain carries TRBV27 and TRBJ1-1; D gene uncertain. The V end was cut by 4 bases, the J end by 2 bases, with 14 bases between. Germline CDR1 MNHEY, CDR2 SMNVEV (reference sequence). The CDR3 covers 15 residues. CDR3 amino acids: CASSSGPLRNTEAFF. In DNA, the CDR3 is TGTGCCAGCAGTTCCGGACCGCTAAGAAACACTGAAGCTTTCTTT.

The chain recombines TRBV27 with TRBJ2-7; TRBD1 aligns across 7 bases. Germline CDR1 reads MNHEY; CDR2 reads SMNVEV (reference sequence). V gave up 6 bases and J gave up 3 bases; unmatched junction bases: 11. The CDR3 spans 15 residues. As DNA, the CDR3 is TGTGCCAGCAGGCATACGACAGGGCTCGACTACGAGCAGTACTTC. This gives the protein CASRHTTGLDYEQYF.

The CDR3 loop reads CAIGSGRAYNEQFF. The CDR3 nucleotides read TGTGCCATCGGTAGCGGGAGGGCTTACAATGAGCAGTTCTTC. The chain recombines TRBV10-3 with TRBJ2-1, with TRBD2 matching 11 bases. Germline V gives CDR1 ENHRY, CDR2 SYGVKD. There are 14 residues in the CDR3. V shed 8 bases and J 4 bases; nucleotides not matched to a gene: 4.

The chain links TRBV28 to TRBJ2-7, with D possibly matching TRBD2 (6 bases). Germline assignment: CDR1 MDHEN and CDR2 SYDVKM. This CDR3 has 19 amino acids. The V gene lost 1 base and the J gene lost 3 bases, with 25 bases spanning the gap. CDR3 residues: CASSLFAGSRSWLGYEQYF. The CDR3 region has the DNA TGTGCCAGCAGTTTATTCGCGGGATCCCGATCCTGGTTAGGCTACGAGCAGTACTTC.

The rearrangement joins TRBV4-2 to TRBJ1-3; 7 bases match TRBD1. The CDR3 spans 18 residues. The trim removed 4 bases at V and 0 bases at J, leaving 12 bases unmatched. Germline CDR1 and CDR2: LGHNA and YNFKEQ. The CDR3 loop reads CASSRVNGQENSGNTIYF. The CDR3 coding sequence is TGTGCCAGCAGCCGAGTGAACGGACAGGAAAACTCTGGAAACACCATATATTTT.

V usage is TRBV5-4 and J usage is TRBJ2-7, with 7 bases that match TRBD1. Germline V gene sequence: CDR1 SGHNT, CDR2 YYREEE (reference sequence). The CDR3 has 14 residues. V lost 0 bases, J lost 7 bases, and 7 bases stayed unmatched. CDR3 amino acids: CASSLVTGVGEQYF. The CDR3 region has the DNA TGTGCCAGCAGCTTGGTCACAGGGGTTGGGGAGCAGTACTTC.

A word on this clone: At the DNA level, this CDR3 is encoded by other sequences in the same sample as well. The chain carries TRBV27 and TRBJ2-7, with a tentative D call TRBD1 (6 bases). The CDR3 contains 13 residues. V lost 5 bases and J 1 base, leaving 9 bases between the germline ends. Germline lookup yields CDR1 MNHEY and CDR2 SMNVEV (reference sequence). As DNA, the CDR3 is TGTGCCAGCAGTCGGACAGTATCCTACGAGCAGTACTTC. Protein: CASSRTVSYEQYF.

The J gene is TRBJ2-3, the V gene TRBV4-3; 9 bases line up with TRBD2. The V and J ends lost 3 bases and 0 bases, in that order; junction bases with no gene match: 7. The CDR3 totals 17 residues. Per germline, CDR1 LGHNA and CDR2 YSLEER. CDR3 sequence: CASSQKAGGPSTDTQYF. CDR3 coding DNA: TGCGCCAGCAGCCAGAAAGCGGGAGGCCCGAGCACAGATACGCAGTATTTT.

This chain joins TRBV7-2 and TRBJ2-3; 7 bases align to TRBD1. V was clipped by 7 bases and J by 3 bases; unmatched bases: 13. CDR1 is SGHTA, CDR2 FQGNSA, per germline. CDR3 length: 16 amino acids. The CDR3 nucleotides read TGTGCCAGCACCCTAGTAGGGACAGTGACGACAGATACGCAGTATTTT. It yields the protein CASTLVGTVTTDTQYF.

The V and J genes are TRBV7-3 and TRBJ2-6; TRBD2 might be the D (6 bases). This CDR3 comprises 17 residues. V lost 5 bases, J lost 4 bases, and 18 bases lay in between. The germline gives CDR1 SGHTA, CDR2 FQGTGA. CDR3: CASSRGTDLPGANVLTF. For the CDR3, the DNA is TGTGCCAGCAGCCGGGGGACTGACCTCCCCGGGGCCAACGTCCTGACTTTC.

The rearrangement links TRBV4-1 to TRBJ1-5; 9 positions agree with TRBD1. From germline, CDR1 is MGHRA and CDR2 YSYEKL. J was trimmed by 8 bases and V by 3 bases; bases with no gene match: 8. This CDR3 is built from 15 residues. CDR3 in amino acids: CASSHEGTGRKPQHF. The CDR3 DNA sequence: TGCGCCAGCAGCCATGAGGGGACAGGGAGGAAGCCCCAGCATTTT.

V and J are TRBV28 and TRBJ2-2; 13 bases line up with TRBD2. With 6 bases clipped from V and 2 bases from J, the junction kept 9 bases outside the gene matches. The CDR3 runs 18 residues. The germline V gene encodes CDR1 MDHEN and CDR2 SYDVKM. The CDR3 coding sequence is TGTGCCAGCAGACCGGGACTAGCGGGATCCTCTAACACCGGGGAGCTGTTTTTT. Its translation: CASRPGLAGSSNTGELFF.

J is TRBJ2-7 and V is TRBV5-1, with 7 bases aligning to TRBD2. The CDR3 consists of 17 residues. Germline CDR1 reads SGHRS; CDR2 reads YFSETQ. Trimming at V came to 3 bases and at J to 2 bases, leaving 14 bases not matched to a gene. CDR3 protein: CASSWGRLAEIPYEQYF. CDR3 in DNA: TGCGCCAGCAGCTGGGGTAGGCTAGCGGAAATACCCTACGAGCAGTACTTC.

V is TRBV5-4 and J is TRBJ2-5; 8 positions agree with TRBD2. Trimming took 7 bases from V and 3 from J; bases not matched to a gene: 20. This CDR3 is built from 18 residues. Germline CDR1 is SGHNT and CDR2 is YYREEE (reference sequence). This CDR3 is CASSGTSREAFTKETQYF. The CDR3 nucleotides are TGTGCCAGCTCCGGAACATCGCGGGAGGCCTTTACGAAAGAGACCCAGTACTTC.